The 17 T cell receptor beta chains given below trace back to one sample, sequenced in a study of T cells in Graves' hyperthyroidism and ophthalmopathy (dated by TCRdb to the late 2010s). Libraries were built with multiplex PCR. TCRdb shows the sequencer as Illumina HiSeq 2000. Amplification of TCR beta CDR3 regions was carried out from RNA transcripts. For the first round of RT-PCR on the TCR CDR3, the HTBI primer set was used together with the Qiagen OneStep RT-PCR kit. In TCRdb, the public reads were trimmed at Q25 with fastp and aligned with MiXCR, with productive beta chains retained. Rows matching on CDR3 protein sequence are summarized as one entry with the most common DNA and genes. In all, the sample holds about 400,000 distinct CDR3 sequences, and around a quarter of those were seen once. Over 70% of the sample rests with the top ten. The sequencing sample was made of blood. These receptors originate from a man aged 50-59 years with Graves' hyperthyroidism.

The rearrangement uses TRBV6-1 and TRBJ2-1; 9 bases line up with TRBD1. This CDR3 has 14 residues. Looked up from germline, CDR1 is MNHNS and CDR2 is SASEGT. The V segment lost 10 bases and the J segment 6 bases; nucleotides outside the gene matches: 10. CDR3 protein: CATGGTGSANEQFF. The CDR3, as DNA: TGTGCCACCGGGGGGACAGGGTCGGCCAATGAGCAGTTCTTC.

This clonotype has a count of ten or more. The chain couples TRBV11-3 to TRBJ1-1; D not resolved. CDR3 length: 13 residues. Between the trimmed V and J ends, which lost 0 bases and 1 base, there was a span of 3 bases. Per the germline V gene, CDR1 is SGHNT and CDR2 is YENEEA. Written as DNA, the CDR3 is TGTGCCAGCAGCTTAGAGTCGAACACTGAAGCTTTCTTT. Amino acids: CASSLESNTEAFF.

The rearrangement joins TRBV10-1 to TRBJ2-1; D is tentatively TRBD1 or TRBD2 (5 bases each). The V end was cut by 3 bases, the J end by 3 bases, with 15 bases between. CDR1 and CDR2 from the germline V gene are WNHNN and SYGVQD (reference sequence). The CDR3 extends over 16 amino acids. This CDR3 is CASSDGGPGHYNEQFF. CDR3 DNA sequence: TGCGCCAGCAGTGATGGGGGTCCGGGGCACTACAATGAGCAGTTCTTC.

The V gene is TRBV28, the J gene TRBJ2-5; 9 bases are shared with TRBD1. The CDR3 contains 16 residues. With 6 bases clipped from V and 4 bases from J, the junction kept 12 bases outside the gene matches. The V gene's germline CDR1 is MDHEN and CDR2 SYDVKM. CDR3 DNA sequence: TGTGCCAGCAGCTCCGCCGGGACAGGGTACAGAGAGACCCAGTACTTC. Translated, it gives CASSSAGTGYRETQYF. Based on the CDR3 plus reference TRBV28 and TRBJ2-5, the full variable domain is DVKVTQSSRYLVKRTGEKVFLECVQDMDHENMFWYRQDPGLGLRLIYFSYDVKMKEKGDIPEGYSVSREKKERFSLILESASTNQTSMYLCASSSAGTGYRETQYFGPGTRLLVL.

The gene calls are TRBV12-3 or TRBV12-4 and TRBJ2-7, with a weak D call TRBD1 (6 bases). This CDR3 is built from 16 residues. V was cut by 5 bases and J by 6 bases, with 23 bases left in between. As DNA, the CDR3 is TGTGCCAGCAGTCCAGGACAGTTTAGGGCCGCATCCGAGCAGTACTTC. This codes for CASSPGQFRAASEQYF.

The chain recombines TRBV29-1 with TRBJ2-5; weak D call: TRBD2 (6 bases). V was shortened by 4 bases and J by 4 bases, with 16 bases between the two germline ends. The CDR3 contains 14 residues. The germline V gene encodes CDR1 SQVTM and CDR2 ANQGSEA. The CDR3 here is CSVARVRGGETQYF. DNA for the CDR3: TGCAGCGTTGCAAGGGTGCGGGGAGGAGAGACCCAGTACTTC.

The chain combines TRBV30 with TRBJ1-1, with D perhaps matching TRBD1 (5 bases). Germline assignment: CDR1 GTSNPN and CDR2 SVGIG (reference sequence). The CDR3 runs 12 residues. V lost 1 base to trimming and J lost 4 bases, with 7 bases between them. The CDR3 loop reads CAWSGDGTEAFF. CDR3 DNA: TGTGCCTGGAGTGGGGACGGCACTGAAGCTTTCTTT.

This clonotype was detected a few times. J is TRBJ1-2 and V is TRBV28, with D uncertain. Between the trimmed V and J ends, which lost 5 bases and 3 bases, there was a span of 10 bases. This CDR3 spans 13 amino acids. Germline V gives CDR1 MDHEN, CDR2 SYDVKM. In nucleotides, the CDR3 is TGTGCCAGCAGTACGGACGGATACTATGGCTACACCTTC. The encoded protein is CASSTDGYYGYTF.

This clonotype was observed at least ten times. The chain carries TRBV6-1 and TRBJ2-1; 8 bases line up with TRBD1. Germline loops: CDR1 MNHNS, CDR2 SASEGT. The CDR3 covers 15 residues. V lost 2 bases, J lost 5 bases, and 5 bases stayed unmatched. CDR3 nucleotide sequence: TGTGCCAGCAGTGAACCGGGACAGGCGGACAATGAGCAGTTCTTC. Translation: CASSEPGQADNEQFF.

The rearrangement joins TRBV7-9 to TRBJ1-1; the match to TRBD1 covers 8 bases. The CDR3 loop spans 16 amino acids. V shed 5 bases, J shed 11 bases, and the junction held 19 bases outside the gene matches. CDR1 is SEHNR, CDR2 FQNEAQ, per germline (reference sequence). CDR3: CASSERAGGGRYRAFF. The CDR3 nucleotides are TGTGCCAGCAGCGAGCGAGCAGGGGGCGGTCGGTATCGGGCTTTCTTT.

The chain links TRBV29-1 to TRBJ2-3; D might be TRBD1 or TRBD2, each matching 5 bases. This CDR3 region has 13 residues. With 4 bases removed from V and 2 bases from J, the gap between germline ends came to 10 bases. The germline gives CDR1 SQVTM, CDR2 ANQGSEA. This CDR3 reads CSVAGRNTDTQYF. The CDR3, as DNA: TGCAGCGTTGCGGGACGGAACACAGATACGCAGTATTTT.

Note on this clonotype: One end of the junction varies from germline; a read error may be responsible. The genes are TRBV5-6 and TRBJ2-1, with unresolved D. Germline V lookup: CDR1 SGHDT, CDR2 YYEEEE. The CDR3 is 15 amino acids. In nucleotides, the CDR3 is TGTACCAGCAGCTTTCGAGGAAGCTCCTACAATGAGCAGTTCTTC. This encodes CTSSFRGSSYNEQFF.

The chain links TRBV20-1 to TRBJ2-7; D gene uncertain. CDR1 is DFQATT and CDR2 is SNEGSKA in the germline V gene (reference sequence). The CDR3 has 11 amino acids. V lost 3 bases to trimming and J lost 7 bases, with 10 bases between them. The CDR3 is CSASISYEQYF. CDR3 DNA sequence: TGCAGTGCTAGTATCAGTTATGAGCAGTACTTC.

The sample holds many counts of this clonotype. The V call is TRBV15, the J call TRBJ1-4, with 7 bases identical to TRBD1. The CDR3 covers 16 residues. The germline CDR1 and CDR2 sequences are LNHNV and YYDKDF (reference sequence). V shed 1 base and J 0 bases; nucleotides not matched to a gene: 2. The CDR3 region has the DNA TGTGCCACCAGCAGAGTTACAGGGGCAACTAATGAAAAACTGTTTTTT. This sequence encodes CATSRVTGATNEKLFF.

The rearrangement links TRBV20-1 to TRBJ2-7; 14 bases agree with TRBD2. The CDR3 consists of 15 residues. V lost 5 bases and J lost 6; bases outside the gene matches: 9. Germline V lookup: CDR1 DFQATT, CDR2 SNEGSKA (reference sequence). CDR3 sequence reads: CSARRLAGGRLEQYF. CDR3 in DNA: TGCAGTGCTCGCCGACTAGCGGGAGGGCGGCTCGAGCAGTACTTC.

The chain combines TRBV30 with TRBJ2-7, with a weak D call TRBD1 (6 bases). The CDR3 runs 12 residues. CDR1 GTSNPN and CDR2 SVGIG come from the germline V gene (reference sequence). Trimming took 4 bases from V and 3 from J, leaving 10 bases between them. CDR3 sequence reads: CAWNRVDYEQYF. CDR3 DNA: TGTGCCTGGAACAGGGTGGACTACGAGCAGTACTTC.

The DNA for the CDR3 is TGTGCCAGCAGCCCCCAGGGGGTGAGAGAAAAACTGTTTTTT. This gives the protein CASSPQGVREKLFF. The chain is built from TRBV3-1 and TRBJ1-4; 7 bases align to TRBD1. The CDR3 has 14 residues. Germline lookup yields CDR1 LGHDT and CDR2 YNNKEL (reference sequence). V was clipped by 4 bases and J by 8 bases; unmatched bases: 7.